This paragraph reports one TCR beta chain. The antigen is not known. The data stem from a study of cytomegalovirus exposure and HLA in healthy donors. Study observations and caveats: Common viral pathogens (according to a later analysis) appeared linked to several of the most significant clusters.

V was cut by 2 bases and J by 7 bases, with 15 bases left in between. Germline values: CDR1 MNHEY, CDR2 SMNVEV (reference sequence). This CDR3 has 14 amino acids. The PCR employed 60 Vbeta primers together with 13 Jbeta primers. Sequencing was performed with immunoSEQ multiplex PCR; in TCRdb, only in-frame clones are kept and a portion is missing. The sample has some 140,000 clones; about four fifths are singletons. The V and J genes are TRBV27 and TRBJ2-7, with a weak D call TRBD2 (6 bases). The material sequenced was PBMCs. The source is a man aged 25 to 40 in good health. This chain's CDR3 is CASSLSGRIREQYF. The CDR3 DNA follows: TGTGCCAGCAGTTTAAGTGGGAGGATAAGGGAGCAGTACTTC.